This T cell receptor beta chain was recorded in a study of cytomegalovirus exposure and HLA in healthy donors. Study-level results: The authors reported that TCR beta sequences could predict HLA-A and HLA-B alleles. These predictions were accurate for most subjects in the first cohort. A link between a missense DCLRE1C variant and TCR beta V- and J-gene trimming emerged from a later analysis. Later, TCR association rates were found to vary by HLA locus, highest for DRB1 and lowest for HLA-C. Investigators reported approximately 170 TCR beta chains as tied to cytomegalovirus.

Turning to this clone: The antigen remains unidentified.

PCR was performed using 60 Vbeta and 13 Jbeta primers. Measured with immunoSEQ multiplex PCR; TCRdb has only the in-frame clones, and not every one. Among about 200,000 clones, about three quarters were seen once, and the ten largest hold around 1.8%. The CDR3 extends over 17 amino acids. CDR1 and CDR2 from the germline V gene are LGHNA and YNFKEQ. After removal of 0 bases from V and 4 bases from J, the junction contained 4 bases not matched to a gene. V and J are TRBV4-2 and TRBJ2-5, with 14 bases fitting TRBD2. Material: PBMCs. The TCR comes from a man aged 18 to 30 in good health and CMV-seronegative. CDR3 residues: CASSQEGLAGEGETQYF. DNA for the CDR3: TGTGCCAGCAGCCAAGAGGGACTAGCGGGGGAAGGAGAGACCCAGTACTTC.